This entry lists 9 T cell receptor beta chains sequenced from one sample in a study of T cell repertoires and Cas9 in healthy adults. Measured with immunoSEQ multiplex PCR; TCRdb has only the in-frame clones, and not every one. The repertoire holds 20,000 to 25,000 clones, with 90% as singletons. Sequencing used CD4+ effector T cells (CD127+, CD25-, CD137-, CD154-) from PBMCs; culture status not recorded. The receptor source for this set is a human donor in good health.

This clone was found a few times. The rearrangement uses TRBV5-4 and TRBJ1-3; tentative D call: TRBD1 (6 bases). Germline V gene lookup returns CDR1 SGHNT and CDR2 YYREEE (reference sequence). The CDR3 loop spans 12 amino acids. Trimming took off 10 bases at V and 0 bases at J, with 8 bases between the two ends. In nucleotides, the CDR3 is TGTGCCGCCAGGGGCTCTGGAAACACCATATATTTT. Its protein is CAARGSGNTIYF.

This chain connects TRBV15 to TRBJ1-2; perhaps TRBD1 as D (6 bases). Germline V gene sequence: CDR1 LNHNV, CDR2 YYDKDF (reference sequence). Trimming removed 0 bases at V and 0 bases at J, with 20 bases between. CDR3 length: 19 amino acids. The CDR3 loop is CATSRDRRRTATPNYGYTF. The CDR3 DNA reads as TGTGCCACCAGCAGAGATCGGCGTAGGACAGCAACCCCTAACTATGGCTACACCTTC.

The genes are TRBV5-4 and TRBJ2-2, with 7 bases that match TRBD1. The length of the CDR3 is 14 residues. V gave up 1 base and J gave up 4 bases; unmatched junction bases: 1. The germline V gene encodes CDR1 SGHNT and CDR2 YYREEE (reference sequence). CDR3 in DNA: TGTGCCAGCAGCTTGACAGGGGTCACCGGGGAGCTGTTTTTT. This gives the protein CASSLTGVTGELFF.

The chain recombines TRBV7-2 with TRBJ1-3; D is possibly TRBD1 (5 bases). Deletions cut 1 base from V and 5 bases from J, with 15 bases between. This CDR3 has 16 residues. CDR1 and CDR2 from the germline V gene are SGHTA and FQGNSA. The CDR3 DNA reads TGTGCCAGCAGCTTAGTGTGGAGTCAGGGTAGAAACACCATATATTTT. Residues: CASSLVWSQGRNTIYF. Complete variable domain (other parts from reference TRBV7-2 and TRBJ1-3): GAGVSQSPSNKVTEKGKDVELRCDPISGHTALYWYRQSLGQGLEFLIYFQGNSAPDKSGLPSDRFSAERTGGSVSTLTIQRTQQEDSAVYLCASSLVWSQGRNTIYFGEGSWLTVV.

The chain joins TRBV4-1 to TRBJ1-2; 7 nucleotides agree with TRBD1. Germline CDR1 is MGHRA and CDR2 is YSYEKL. Trimming took 4 bases from V and 1 from J; bases not matched to a gene: 12. This CDR3 is 17 amino acids long. Written as DNA, the CDR3 is TGCGCCAGCAGCCGAGAAATCCGGGACAGAGTTAACTATGGCTACACCTTC. Protein: CASSREIRDRVNYGYTF.

The chain recombines TRBV5-1 with TRBJ2-3, with TRBD1 identical over 9 bases. Germline trimming cut 4 bases from V and 0 bases from J; bases unmatched to any gene: 3. This CDR3 comprises 15 residues. Looked up from germline, CDR1 is SGHRS and CDR2 is YFSETQ. Here the CDR3 reads CASSRDRASTDTQYF. The CDR3 DNA follows: TGCGCCAGCAGCCGGGACAGGGCTAGCACAGATACGCAGTATTTT.

The V gene is TRBV6-5, the J gene TRBJ1-5, with TRBD1 identical over 7 bases. The CDR3 consists of 15 residues. Germline V gene sequence: CDR1 MNHEY, CDR2 SVGAGI. The trim removed 6 bases at V and 3 bases at J, leaving 8 bases unmatched. DNA of the CDR3: TGTGCCAGCAGATCTAGGGGGCAGCACAATCAGCCCCAGCATTTT. It yields the protein CASRSRGQHNQPQHF.

This chain connects TRBV5-1 to TRBJ2-3; no firm D call. Trimming left V 4 bases short and J 1 base short, with 10 bases between. This CDR3 spans 14 amino acids. The germline V gene has CDR1 SGHRS and CDR2 YFSETQ. As DNA, the CDR3 is TGCGCCAGCAGCAGGTCAGCTGGCACAGATACGCAGTATTTT. Protein sequence: CASSRSAGTDTQYF.

The rearrangement links TRBV5-6 to TRBJ1-2; D gene unclear. The CDR3 runs to 12 residues. The V end was cut by 4 bases, the J end by 1 base, with 5 bases between. Per germline, CDR1 SGHDT and CDR2 YYEEEE. CDR3: CASSRDNYGYTF. The CDR3 DNA follows: TGTGCCAGCAGCCGGGATAACTATGGCTACACCTTC.